The 14 T cell receptor beta chains in this list originate from one sample, sequenced in a study of shared clonotypes between healthy human individuals. Using immunoSEQ multiplex PCR, the repertoire was profiled, and TCRdb retains in-frame clones only, with some absent. Of over a million clones in the sample, 75% to 85% are singletons; the top ten hold approximately 0.56%. The sequenced sample consisted of memory CD4+ T cells from PBMCs. As for subset: CD45RA-negative fraction. The receptors derive from a man younger than 35 in good health. Some clones in this sample may be carry-over from other donors' samples.

In the case of this clone: This CDR3 is also generated by other DNA sequences in the sample. The chain combines TRBV5-1 with TRBJ1-4; no firm D call. Between the trimmed V and J ends, which lost 0 bases and 0 bases, there was a span of 0 bases. The CDR3 has 13 amino acids. Per germline, CDR1 SGHRS and CDR2 YFSETQ. DNA for the CDR3: TGCGCCAGCAGCTTGGCAACTAATGAAAAACTGTTTTTT. Translated: CASSLATNEKLFF.

In the case of this clone: Distinct nucleotide sequences in the sample also encode this CDR3. The rearrangement uses TRBV2 and TRBJ1-4; TRBD1 aligns across 10 bases. V was clipped by 4 bases and J by 7 bases; unmatched bases: 3. The CDR3 totals 14 residues. CDR1 and CDR2 from the germline V gene are SNHLY and FYNNEI. The CDR3 reads CASSVGQGREKLFF. CDR3 in DNA: TGTGCCAGCAGTGTGGGACAGGGGCGTGAAAAACTGTTTTTT.

This rearrangement joins TRBV19 to TRBJ2-5; 8 bases are shared with TRBD1. J was trimmed by 4 bases and V by 6 bases; bases with no gene match: 7. Germline lookup yields CDR1 LNHDA and CDR2 SQIVND (reference sequence). The CDR3 covers 14 residues. Here the CDR3 DNA reads TGTGCCAGTAGCGATCGACAGGGGCGAGAGACCCAGTACTTC. Its translation is CASSDRQGRETQYF. Using reference TRBV19 and TRBJ2-5 for the parts outside the CDR3, the full variable domain is DGGITQSPKYLFRKEGQNVTLSCEQNLNHDAMYWYRQDPGQGLRLIYYSQIVNDFQKGDIAEGYSVSREKKESFPLTVTSAQKNPTAFYLCASSDRQGRETQYFGPGTRLLVL.

The chain employs TRBV7-6 and TRBJ2-5; D gene ambiguous. The CDR3 covers 13 residues. The V gene's germline CDR1 is SGHVS and CDR2 FNYEAQ. V was clipped by 1 base and J by 5 bases, with 8 bases between them. The CDR3 reads CASSLDVEETQYF. The CDR3 DNA follows: TGTGCCAGCAGCTTAGATGTGGAGGAGACCCAGTACTTC.

The chain has TRBV5-1 and TRBJ2-6; D is undetermined. The CDR3 is made up of 17 amino acids. CDR1 is SGHRS and CDR2 is YFSETQ in the germline V gene. The ends were cut back, 4 bases at V and 0 bases at J, with 14 bases in the middle. The CDR3 here is CASSVAPQSSGANVLTF. CDR3 coding DNA: TGCGCCAGCAGCGTAGCCCCTCAGAGCTCTGGGGCCAACGTCCTGACTTTC.

This chain links TRBV4-1 with TRBJ2-7; perhaps TRBD2 as D (5 bases). Trimming pared 5 bases from V and 7 bases from J, leaving 24 bases between. Germline lookup yields CDR1 MGHRA and CDR2 YSYEKL. The CDR3 runs 16 residues. CDR3 nucleotides: TGCGCCAGCAGCGAGACTATACTGACAAGGGCTCAAGAGCAGTACTTC. It specifies CASSETILTRAQEQYF.

This clone was counted a few times. This chain joins TRBV9 and TRBJ2-5; 8 nucleotides line up with TRBD2. CDR1 is SGDLS and CDR2 is YYNGEE in the germline V gene. This CDR3 has 15 amino acids. V was clipped by 4 bases and J by 5 bases; unmatched bases: 10. CDR3 sequence reads: CASSLFGGLEETQYF. DNA of the CDR3: TGTGCCAGCAGCTTATTTGGGGGACTAGAGGAGACCCAGTACTTC.

The chain employs TRBV11-1 and TRBJ2-1; 9 bases align to TRBD1. Germline CDR1 SGHAT, CDR2 FQDESV (reference sequence). Trimming removed 4 bases from V and 3 bases from J; junction bases left unmatched: 4. The CDR3 is 15 amino acids. CDR3 coding DNA: TGTGCCAGCAGCTCGGGACAGGGAAACTACAATGAGCAGTTCTTC. As protein: CASSSGQGNYNEQFF.

The chain recombines TRBV5-1 with TRBJ2-3; 8 nucleotides match TRBD2. After removal of 5 bases from V and 3 bases from J, the junction contained 8 bases not matched to a gene. This CDR3 spans 15 amino acids. Germline V lookup: CDR1 SGHRS, CDR2 YFSETQ. The CDR3, as DNA: TGCGCCAGCAGAGAGGGGACTAGTGAGACAGATACGCAGTATTTT. This translates into CASREGTSETDTQYF.

The gene calls are TRBV27 and TRBJ2-7; 7 nucleotides align to TRBD2. Germline V gene sequence: CDR1 MNHEY, CDR2 SMNVEV (reference sequence). This CDR3 is built from 15 residues. The J segment lost 5 bases and the V segment lost 5 bases, leaving 12 bases of the junction unmatched. The CDR3 is CASSPPPPGGHEQYF. CDR3 nucleotides: TGTGCCAGCAGTCCACCCCCCCCGGGAGGCCACGAGCAGTACTTC.

This clone was seen a single time. Compared with germline, one end of the junction differs, possibly owing to a read error. The identical CDR3 is also encoded by other nucleotide sequences in the sample. The rearrangement joins TRBV7-9 to TRBJ2-7; tentatively, D is TRBD1 (5 bases). This CDR3 comprises 14 residues. Germline V gene data show CDR1 as SEHNR and CDR2 as FQNEAQ (reference sequence). The CDR3 DNA follows: TGTGCCAGCAGCTTAGTGACAGTGGACCACGAGCAGTATTTC. This codes for CASSLVTVDHEQYF.

This clone was detected only a few times. The chain has TRBV15 and TRBJ2-1, with TRBD2 matching 7 bases. The length of the CDR3 is 14 residues. The trim removed 4 bases at V and 4 bases at J, leaving 4 bases unmatched. Germline V gives CDR1 LNHNV, CDR2 YYDKDF (reference sequence). CDR3 bases: TGTGCCACCAGCAACCTGCGGGGGTACAATGAGCAGTTCTTC. Its translation is CATSNLRGYNEQFF. Based on the CDR3 plus reference TRBV15 and TRBJ2-1, the full variable domain is DAMVIQNPRYQVTQFGKPVTLSCSQTLNHNVMYWYQQKSSQAPKLLFHYYDKDFNNEADTPDNFQSRRPNTSFCFLDIRSPGLGDTAMYLCATSNLRGYNEQFFGPGTRLTVL.

In DNA, the CDR3 is TGCGCCAGCGCAATCGGACTAGCGGAAAACATTCAGTACTTC. It codes for CASAIGLAENIQYF. The chain uses TRBV5-1 and TRBJ2-4, with 10 bases lining up with TRBD2. This CDR3 is built from 14 residues. Germline values: CDR1 SGHRS, CDR2 YFSETQ. V gave up 7 bases and J gave up 5 bases; unmatched junction bases: 6.

V gene TRBV7-6 combines with J gene TRBJ2-5, with no clear D. The germline gives CDR1 SGHVS, CDR2 FNYEAQ. This CDR3 is 14 amino acids long. V gave up 1 base and J gave up 6 bases, with 12 bases separating them. CDR3 sequence (DNA): TGTGCCAGCAGCTTAGTAGGGCAGGAAAAGACCCAGTACTTC. Translation: CASSLVGQEKTQYF.